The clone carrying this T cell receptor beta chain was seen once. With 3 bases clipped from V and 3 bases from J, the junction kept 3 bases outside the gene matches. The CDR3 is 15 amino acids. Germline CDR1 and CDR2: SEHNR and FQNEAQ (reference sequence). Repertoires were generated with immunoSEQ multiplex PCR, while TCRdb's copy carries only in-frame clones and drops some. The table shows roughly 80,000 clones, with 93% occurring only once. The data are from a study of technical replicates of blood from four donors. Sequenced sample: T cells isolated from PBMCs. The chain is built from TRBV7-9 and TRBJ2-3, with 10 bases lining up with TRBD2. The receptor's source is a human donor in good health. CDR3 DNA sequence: TGTGCCAGCAGCTTTACTAGCGGGATAACAGATACGCAGTATTTT. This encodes CASSFTSGITDTQYF. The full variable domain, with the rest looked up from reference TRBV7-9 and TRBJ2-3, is DTGVSQNPRHKITKRGQNVTFRCDPISEHNRLYWYRQTLGQGPEFLTYFQNEAQLEKSRLLSDRFSAERPKGSFSTLEIQRTEQGDSAMYLCASSFTSGITDTQYFGPGTRLTVL.